A selection of T cell receptor beta chains follows, all from one sample in a study of blood T cell repertoires in COVID-19. This table comes from immunoSEQ multiplex PCR, and its TCRdb copy is limited to in-frame clones, with some not included. The data contain 110,000 or so clones, roughly 85% of them singletons. Material: peripheral blood. These receptors originate from a human donor in a cohort sampled during active COVID-19. The CDR3 runs from the conserved cysteine through the conserved F or W. Clone sizes are given selectively: once, few, many, or a class where the clone is expanded.

>TRBV24-1|once|TRBJ1-2
CATSPTGSDYGYTF
>TRBV6-5|NA|TRBJ1-4
CASRGQGGEKLFF
>TRBV7-3|NA|TRBJ2-3
CASSSGLAGDTQYF
>TRBV18|NA|TRBJ2-7
CASSPGTSYYEQYF
>TRBV4-3|NA|TRBJ2-7
CASSAGGRGDSEQYF
>TRBV28|once|TRBJ1-2
CASFIPQGGYGYTF
>TRBV6-5|NA|TRBJ2-2
CASSLGTLNTGELFF
>TRBV30|NA|TRBJ1-4
CAWSLGTENEKLFF
>TRBV7-2|few|TRBJ2-1
CASRKRGGSAIEQFF
>TRBV2|once|TRBJ1-5
CASRGGVYSNQPQHF
>TRBV5-1|NA|TRBJ1-4
CASSSATGGTEKLFF
>TRBV5-1|NA|TRBJ2-1
CASSLSTAGGNNEQFF
>TRBV11-2|NA|TRBJ2-7
CASSPQGYEQYF
>TRBV10-3|few|TRBJ1-6
CAISETGNSPLHF
>TRBV6-5|NA|TRBJ1-5
CARQGRNQPQHF
>TRBV4-3|NA|TRBJ1-2
CASSQGLERGGYTF
>TRBV29-1|NA|TRBJ2-1
CSAEGALSGAYNEQFF
>TRBV6-5|NA|TRBJ1-5
CASRGGSNQPQHF
>TRBV11-2|NA|TRBJ2-2
CASSLASSGVGELFF
>TRBV5-1|NA|TRBJ2-5
CASSLGSGLAQKETQYF
>TRBV9|NA|TRBJ1-2
CASSASLSNYGYTF
>TRBV12-3/TRBV12-4|NA|TRBJ2-3
CASGDSSPRSQYF
>TRBV19|NA|TRBJ1-5
CASTTGTGNQPQHF
>TRBV6-6|once|TRBJ1-1
CASSHTGGRNTEAFF
>TRBV10-3|NA|TRBJ2-3
CATGGGRGPDTQYF
>TRBV7-2|NA|TRBJ2-3
CASSLVAGGATDTQYF
>TRBV30|NA|TRBJ1-1
CAWSSPGTGKDEAFF
>TRBV19|few|TRBJ2-1
CASSQVAGGYNEQFF
>TRBV29-1|NA|TRBJ2-3
CSVEALPYTQYF
>TRBV28|NA|TRBJ2-7
CASRAPSGVAYEQYF
>TRBV25-1|NA|TRBJ1-3
CASSEYITGNTIYF
>TRBV6-5|once|TRBJ2-3
CASQRLGTTDTQYF
>TRBV4-1|NA|TRBJ2-2
CASSQVKAGGLETGELFF
>TRBV19|NA|TRBJ2-7
CASSGLGGYEQYF
>TRBV4-3|NA|TRBJ1-1
CASSQVPAAPRGGMNTEAFF
>TRBV28|NA|TRBJ2-7
CASSLGLYLGQGTYEQYF
>TRBV2|NA|TRBJ2-3
CASKVAGGADTQYF
>TRBV6-2/TRBV6-3|NA|TRBJ1-5
CASSYSKRSQPQHF
>TRBV15|NA|TRBJ2-1
CATSRARTPYNEQFF
>TRBV7-8|NA|TRBJ1-5
CASSLDGYYSNQPQHF
>TRBV4-3|few|TRBJ2-1
CASSQGSGGANEQFF
>TRBV7-6|few|TRBJ1-4
CASSLRGPNEKLFF
>TRBV28|NA|TRBJ2-3
CASSFSTSSGGPTDTQYF
>TRBV28|NA|TRBJ2-7
CASRSSGFRGGESYEQYF
>TRBV9|few|TRBJ2-7
CASSVDYGGGPSYEQYF
>TRBV7-8|NA|TRBJ1-1
CASSSPGTGYTEAFF
>TRBV28|NA|TRBJ2-5
CASSLFWDRGQETQYF
>TRBV2|NA|TRBJ1-5
CASKFTGISNQPQHF
>TRBV9|NA|TRBJ2-2
CASSSPKGERTNTGELFF
>TRBV28|NA|TRBJ1-4
CASSPLIQGSGEKLFF
>TRBV3-1/TRBV3-2|NA|TRBJ1-6
CASSQARGSPLHF
>TRBV6-2/TRBV6-3|NA|TRBJ2-5
CASSSTSGGTQETQYF
>TRBV28|NA|TRBJ2-7
CASSLGIRLF
>TRBV6-1|NA|TRBJ1-6
CASSELGRGPANSPLHF
>TRBV3-1/TRBV3-2|NA|TRBJ2-7
CASRAPGSHDEQYF
>TRBV5-1|NA|TRBJ1-1
CASSFRQGMNTEAFF
>TRBV12-5|few|TRBJ1-4
CASGLSTPGAEKLFF